The source of this T cell receptor beta chain is a study of T cell repertoires in cytomegalovirus infection. The CDR3 has 11 residues. Germline CDR1 and CDR2: LGHDT and YNNKEL (reference sequence). Trimming removed 8 bases at V and 8 bases at J, with 12 bases between. TCRdb called the reads again in MiXCR, with one record for every CDR3 protein. Of 200,000 or so distinct CDR3 sequences in the sample, approximately 40% are singletons; the top ten hold 55% to 70%. In regard to this clonotype: Its antigen remains unidentified.

The receptor comes from a human donor in good health (CMV status not recorded). Some clones in this sample may be carry-over from other donors' samples. The genes are TRBV3-1 and TRBJ1-2; D remains unclear. Sequenced here: CD8+ T cells from cultured PBMCs, sampled from culture after CMV antigen stimulation. CDR3 amino acids: CASGPLGGYTF. The CDR3 DNA reads as TGTGCCAGCGGCCCCCTGGGCGGCTACACCTTC.